The present entry profiles one T cell receptor (beta chain) with its context. The table came from immunoSEQ multiplex PCR; TCRdb's copy has only in-frame clones and leaves some out. The sample lists about 13,000 clones, almost 90% seen once, with approximately 12% in the top ten. The data were obtained in a study of T cell changes during pregnancy in multiple sclerosis. In germline, CDR1 is SGHVS, CDR2 FQNEAQ. Germline trimming cut 6 bases from V and 1 base from J; bases unmatched to any gene: 8. The CDR3 consists of 16 residues. The clonotype comes from a female donor in good health, enrolled as a control in a pregnancy study. The sequences come from CD8+ T cells from peripheral blood mononuclear cells, collected after pregnancy. This chain links TRBV7-8 with TRBJ2-7; TRBD2 aligns across 11 bases. CDR3 coding DNA: TGTGCCAGCAGTTATAGCGGGGGGGCCGGATCCTACGAGCAGTACTTC. Its protein product is CASSYSGGAGSYEQYF.